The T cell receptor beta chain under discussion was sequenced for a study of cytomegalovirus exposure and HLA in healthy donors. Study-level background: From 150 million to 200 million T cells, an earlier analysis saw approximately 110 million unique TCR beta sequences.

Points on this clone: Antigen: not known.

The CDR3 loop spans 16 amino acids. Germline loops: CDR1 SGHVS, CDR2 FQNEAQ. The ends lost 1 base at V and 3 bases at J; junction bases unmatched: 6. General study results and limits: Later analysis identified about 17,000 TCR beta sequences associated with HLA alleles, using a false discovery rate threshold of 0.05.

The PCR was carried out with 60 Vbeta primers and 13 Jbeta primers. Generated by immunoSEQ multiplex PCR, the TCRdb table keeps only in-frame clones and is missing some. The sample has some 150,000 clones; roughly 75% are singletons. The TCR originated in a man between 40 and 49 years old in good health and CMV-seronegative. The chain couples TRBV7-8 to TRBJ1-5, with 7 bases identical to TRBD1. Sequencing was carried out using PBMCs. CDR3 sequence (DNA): TGTGCCAGCAGCTTAGAGCCAACAGGGGTCAATCAGCCCCAGCATTTT. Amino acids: CASSLEPTGVNQPQHF.